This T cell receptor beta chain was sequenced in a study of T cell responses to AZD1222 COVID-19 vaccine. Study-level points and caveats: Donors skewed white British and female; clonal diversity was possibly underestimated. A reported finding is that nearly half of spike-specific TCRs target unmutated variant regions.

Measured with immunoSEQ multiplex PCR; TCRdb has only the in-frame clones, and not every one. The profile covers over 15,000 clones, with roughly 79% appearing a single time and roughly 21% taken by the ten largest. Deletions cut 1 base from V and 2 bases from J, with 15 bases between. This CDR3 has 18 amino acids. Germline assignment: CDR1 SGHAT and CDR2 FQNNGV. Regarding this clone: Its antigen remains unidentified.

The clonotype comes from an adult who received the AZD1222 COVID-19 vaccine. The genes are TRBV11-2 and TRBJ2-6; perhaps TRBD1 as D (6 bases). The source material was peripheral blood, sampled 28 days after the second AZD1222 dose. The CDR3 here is CASSLAPAGEAGANVLTF. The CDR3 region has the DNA TGTGCCAGCAGCTTAGCCCCCGCAGGGGAAGCTGGGGCCAACGTCCTGACTTTC.